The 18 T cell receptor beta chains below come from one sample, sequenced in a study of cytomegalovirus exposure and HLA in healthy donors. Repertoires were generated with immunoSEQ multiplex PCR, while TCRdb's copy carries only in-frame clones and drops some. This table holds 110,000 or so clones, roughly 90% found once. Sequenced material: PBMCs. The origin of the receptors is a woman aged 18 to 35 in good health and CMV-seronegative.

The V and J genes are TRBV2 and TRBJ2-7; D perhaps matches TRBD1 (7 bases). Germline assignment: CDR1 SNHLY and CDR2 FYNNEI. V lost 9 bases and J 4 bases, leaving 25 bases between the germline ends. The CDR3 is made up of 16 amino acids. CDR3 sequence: CASLPNRGLGRYEQYF. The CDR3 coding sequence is TGTGCCAGTTTACCTAACAGGGGTCTTGGGAGGTACGAGCAGTACTTC.

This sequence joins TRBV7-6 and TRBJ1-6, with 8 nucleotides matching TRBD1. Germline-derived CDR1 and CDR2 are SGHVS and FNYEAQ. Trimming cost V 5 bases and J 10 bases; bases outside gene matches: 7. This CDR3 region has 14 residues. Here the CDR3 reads CASSLDRERSPLHF. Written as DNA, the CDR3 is TGTGCCAGCAGCCTGGACAGGGAAAGATCACCCCTCCACTTT.

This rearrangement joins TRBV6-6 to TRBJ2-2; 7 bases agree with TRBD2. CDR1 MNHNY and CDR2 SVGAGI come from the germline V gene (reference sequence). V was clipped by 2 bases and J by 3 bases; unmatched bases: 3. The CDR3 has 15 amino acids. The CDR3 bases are TGTGCCAGCAGTTACGGGGGGGGTTACACCGGGGAGCTGTTTTTT. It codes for CASSYGGGYTGELFF.

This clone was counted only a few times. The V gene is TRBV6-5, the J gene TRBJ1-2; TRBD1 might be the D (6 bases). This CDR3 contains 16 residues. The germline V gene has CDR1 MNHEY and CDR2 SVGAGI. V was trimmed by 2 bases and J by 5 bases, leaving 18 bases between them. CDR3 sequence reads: CASSYGLGARGYGYTF. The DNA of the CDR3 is TGTGCCAGCAGTTACGGATTGGGGGCGCGTGGGTATGGCTACACCTTC.

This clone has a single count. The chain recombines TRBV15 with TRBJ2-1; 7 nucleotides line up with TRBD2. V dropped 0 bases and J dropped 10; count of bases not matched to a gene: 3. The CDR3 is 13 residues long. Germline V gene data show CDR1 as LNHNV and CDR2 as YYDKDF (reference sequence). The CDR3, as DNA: TGTGCCACCAGCAGAGATCTCGGGGGGGAGCAGTTCTTC. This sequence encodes CATSRDLGGEQFF.

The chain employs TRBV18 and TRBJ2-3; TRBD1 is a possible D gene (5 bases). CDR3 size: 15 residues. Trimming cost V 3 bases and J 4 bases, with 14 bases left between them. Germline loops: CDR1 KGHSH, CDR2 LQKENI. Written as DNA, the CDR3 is TGTGCCAGCTCACCGCCGAATAGGGGTGCAGATACGCAGTATTTT. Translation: CASSPPNRGADTQYF.

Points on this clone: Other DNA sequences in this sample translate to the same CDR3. CDR3 region: CASSQDRAGTYEQYF. The CDR3 DNA follows: TGCGCCAGCAGCCAAGACAGGGCGGGGACCTACGAGCAGTACTTC. J is TRBJ2-7 and V is TRBV4-3; possibly TRBD2 for D (6 bases). Trimming stripped 0 bases from V and 2 bases from J, with 11 bases between. Germline CDR1 reads LGHNA; CDR2 reads YSLEER. The CDR3 consists of 15 residues.

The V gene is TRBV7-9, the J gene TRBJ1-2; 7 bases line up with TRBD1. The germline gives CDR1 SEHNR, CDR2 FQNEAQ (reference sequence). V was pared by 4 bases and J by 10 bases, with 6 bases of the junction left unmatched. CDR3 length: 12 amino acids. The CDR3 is CASSSRDSLYTF. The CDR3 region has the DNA TGTGCCAGCAGCTCGCGGGACAGCCTCTACACCTTC.

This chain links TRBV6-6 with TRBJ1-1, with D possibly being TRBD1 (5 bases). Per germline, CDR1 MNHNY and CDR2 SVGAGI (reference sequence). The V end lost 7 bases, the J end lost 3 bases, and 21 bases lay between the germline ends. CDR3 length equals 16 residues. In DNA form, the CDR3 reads TGTGCCAGCATCAATTCCCACCCAGGGAGGGACACTGAAGCTTTCTTT. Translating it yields CASINSHPGRDTEAFF.

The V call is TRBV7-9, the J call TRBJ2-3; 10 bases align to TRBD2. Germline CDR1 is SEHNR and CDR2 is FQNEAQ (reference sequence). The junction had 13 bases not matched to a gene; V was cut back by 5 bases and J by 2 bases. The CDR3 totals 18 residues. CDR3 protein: CASSQLELSGRLTDTQYF. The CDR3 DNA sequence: TGTGCCAGCAGCCAGCTGGAACTTAGCGGGAGGCTCACAGATACGCAGTATTTT.

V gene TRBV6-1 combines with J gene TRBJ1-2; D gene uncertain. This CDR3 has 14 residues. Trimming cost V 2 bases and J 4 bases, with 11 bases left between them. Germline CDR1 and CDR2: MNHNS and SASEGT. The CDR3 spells CASSELRAVYGYTF. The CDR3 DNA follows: TGTGCCAGCAGTGAACTGAGGGCAGTCTATGGCTACACCTTC.

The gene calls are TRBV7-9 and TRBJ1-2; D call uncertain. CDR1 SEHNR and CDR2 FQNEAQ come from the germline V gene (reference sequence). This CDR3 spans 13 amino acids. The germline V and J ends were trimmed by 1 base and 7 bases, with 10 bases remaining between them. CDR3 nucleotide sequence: TGTGCCAGCAGCTTAGGTACAGATCGTGGCTACACCTTC. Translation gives CASSLGTDRGYTF.

The DNA for the CDR3 is TGTGCCAGTAGTCGGACAGCTGGAAACACCATATATTTT. Protein: CASSRTAGNTIYF. The genes are TRBV19 and TRBJ1-3; D may be TRBD1 (6 bases). The V end was cut by 5 bases, the J end by 2 bases, with 7 bases between. This CDR3 is 13 amino acids long. Germline values: CDR1 LNHDA, CDR2 SQIVND (reference sequence). Full variable domain (remainder filled in from reference TRBV19 and TRBJ1-3): DGGITQSPKYLFRKEGQNVTLSCEQNLNHDAMYWYRQDPGQGLRLIYYSQIVNDFQKGDIAEGYSVSREKKESFPLTVTSAQKNPTAFYLCASSRTAGNTIYFGEGSWLTVV.

The CDR3: CASSVRVGSTGELFF. CDR3 in DNA: TGTGCCAGCAGCGTACGGGTCGGGAGCACCGGGGAGCTGTTTTTT. V is TRBV9 and J is TRBJ2-2; the D gene is possibly TRBD2 (6 bases). V gave up 1 base and J gave up 4 bases, with 11 bases separating them. The CDR3 has 15 residues. Germline-derived CDR1 and CDR2 are SGDLS and YYNGEE.

DNA of the CDR3: TGTGCCAGCAGCCCAGGGACAGGGGGCAATCAGCCCCAGCATTTT. Its translation: CASSPGTGGNQPQHF. The J gene is TRBJ1-5, the V gene TRBV11-2; the match to TRBD1 covers 10 bases. The length of the CDR3 is 15 residues. Losses at the gene ends were 5 bases for V and 2 bases for J; bases not matched to a gene: 3. The germline V gene has CDR1 SGHAT and CDR2 FQNNGV.

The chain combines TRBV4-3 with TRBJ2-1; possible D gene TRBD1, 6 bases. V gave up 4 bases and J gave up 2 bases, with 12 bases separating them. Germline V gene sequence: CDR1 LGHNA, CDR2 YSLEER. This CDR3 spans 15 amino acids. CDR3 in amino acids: CASSREDRPYNEQFF. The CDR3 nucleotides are TGCGCCAGCAGCCGAGAAGACAGGCCCTACAATGAGCAGTTCTTC.

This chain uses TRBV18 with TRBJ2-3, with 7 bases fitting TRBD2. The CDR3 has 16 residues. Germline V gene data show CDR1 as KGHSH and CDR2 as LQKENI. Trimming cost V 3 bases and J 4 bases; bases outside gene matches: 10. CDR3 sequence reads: CASSPTSHMFSDTQYF. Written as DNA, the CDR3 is TGTGCCAGCTCACCGACTAGCCACATGTTCTCAGATACGCAGTATTTT.

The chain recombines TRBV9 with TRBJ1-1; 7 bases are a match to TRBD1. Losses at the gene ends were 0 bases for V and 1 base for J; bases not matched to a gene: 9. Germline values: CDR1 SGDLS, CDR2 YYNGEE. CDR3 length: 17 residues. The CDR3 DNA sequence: TGTGCCAGCAGCGTAGCCCCTTTACAGGGGACGAACACTGAAGCTTTCTTT. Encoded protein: CASSVAPLQGTNTEAFF.